A single T cell receptor beta chain is shown here with its context. The clone's antigen remains unknown. Nothing much larger sits one base from this clone, and base qualities are not available. The donors were healthy, HIV-negative adults who had no recently reported acute infections or vaccinations. All donors were Caucasian adults living in Nashville, Tennessee, USA. Magnetic negative selection was used to enrich CD4+ T cells, after which naive cells were positively selected on CD45RA and the negative fraction became the memory subset. After blood collection by leukapheresis, PBMCs were isolated using Ficoll-Histopaque density gradient centrifugation and then cryopreserved in the vapor phase of liquid nitrogen. Analytical flow cytometry was used to check the purity and quantity of each magnetically sorted T cell population. Genomic DNA was isolated from every sorted fraction and measured by UV absorbance on a Nanodrop 2000c.

This sample is part of a study of shared clonotypes between healthy human individuals (dated by TCRdb to 2020 to 2021). Broadly, across the study: The cohort included a few men and a couple of women between 18 and 49 years of age. For each donor, three plates each were used for CD4 naive and CD4 memory, two plates were used for CD8 naive, and one plate was used for CD8 memory. Blood TCR repertoires of a handful of healthy adults were deeply sequenced to estimate repertoire size and the extent of clonotype sharing between individuals. To increase sequencing depth and limit assay-specific biases, TCR repertoire library preparation and sequencing were carried out by different laboratories using diverse techniques. Each donor's leukapheresis produced roughly between about 0.9 and 9.5 billion PBMCs. What the work shows at the level of the full study, not this receptor alone: Compared with non-shared clonotypes, the clonotypes found in all four sorted-subset donors had higher generation probabilities. The genetic and exposure-history diversity represented was limited by the small number of donors. Even with the large sequencing depth, rarefaction of the sorted-subset datasets indicated that sequencing was incomplete. Based on pairwise subsampling, the degree of clonotype sharing among donors was expected to be affected by sequencing depth. Sampling was limited to blood, and TCR repertoires in tissue likely differ from TCR repertoires in blood. Estimated clonotype richness was generally larger for naive than for memory subsets. Sharing across four donors was observed for around 5% of naive CD4, under 4% of naive CD8, 2% to 2.5% of memory CD4, and about 0.39% of memory CD8 clonotypes.

TCR CDR3 regions were amplified from genomic DNA by multiplex PCR using the deep immunoSEQ assay. Extracted genomic DNA from each cell subset was distributed evenly across all wells of several immunoSEQ 96-well plates, and each plate was treated as a replicate. For sorted subsets, roughly 0.2 ug genomic DNA, equal to approximately 30,000 T cell genomes, was loaded into each replicate PCR. Purified libraries were measured with a Qubit 3.0 fluorometer, size-checked on a Bioanalyzer 2100, and measured again with the KAPA Library Quantification kit. Every immunoSEQ 96-well plate was sequenced on a dedicated single-read 150-cycle Illumina NextSeq 550 flow cell. Per the source publication's procedure: Because only junctional sequences without quality scores were contained in the immunoSEQ output, filtering matching that applied to full-length reads could not be performed. Sequences were annotated with PyIR, a Python wrapper for IgBLAST v1.9, using IMGT germline references to assign V/J genes and CDR3. Any read was removed if the V/J assignment was weak (E-value above 1e-6), the CDR3 was missing, or the read contained stop codons, out-of-frame junctions, or ambiguous translated residues. V3J clonotypes were defined as sequences sharing an identical inferred V gene, J gene, and CDR3 amino acid sequence. To compute the percentage overlap between repertoires, the number of shared unique clonotypes was divided by the size of the smaller repertoire. Repertoire richness was assessed with RTK rarefaction, the Chao1 estimator, and Recon v2.1 estimates of unobserved clonotypes. OLGA was used to compute generation probabilities for all TCRbeta clonotypes that the gDNA method yielded from a few donors. TCRdb's version of the immuneACCESS table is confined to in-frame rearrangements and falls short of the full clone set. An unresolved V gene accounts for under half of the shortfall where checked; the remainder is of unknown origin. V, J and clone size derive from that table, while D and trimming were established from the DNA sequence. The sample contains approximately 340,000 clones, roughly 70% of them found a single time. The top ten clones comprise around 10% of the sample.

Sequencing input: memory CD4+ T cells sorted from blood. The cell subset or site label of this sample denotes: CD45RA-negative fraction. The clonotype originates from a man younger than 40 in good health.

The CDR3 in this case is CAISDPGLGAYEQYF. The nucleotides are TGTGCCATCAGTGATCCAGGGCTTGGGGCCTACGAGCAGTACTTC. This chain joins TRBV10-3 to TRBJ2-7; TRBD1 is a possible D gene, resting on 5 matching bases. The CDR3 goes from the cysteine to the phenylalanine over 15 residues. The entry retains the CDR3 DNA only, 45 bases that are in frame from base 1. Based on the germline V gene, the CDR1 and CDR2 sequences are ENHRY and SYGVKD. V is reduced by 3 bases and J by 2 bases, leaving a spacing of 14 bases between them.